The 17 T cell receptor beta chains presented below share a single source sample, sequenced in a study of T cells after somatic rescue of genetic block. Sequenced by immunoSEQ multiplex PCR; TCRdb stores in-frame clones only, minus some. The top ten clones hold about 2.7% of a sample with about 68,000 clones, about 90% of them seen once. The specimen sequenced was peripheral blood mononuclear cells (PBMCs). These receptors all come from a man between 40 and 49 years old.

V is TRBV5-6 and J is TRBJ1-6, with no clear D. V shed 3 bases and J shed 4 bases, with 14 bases lying between them. The CDR3 covers 16 residues. CDR1 and CDR2 from the germline V gene are SGHDT and YYEEEE. The CDR3 here is CASSSGRARYNSPLHF. The CDR3, as DNA: TGTGCCAGCAGCTCGGGCCGGGCTCGGTATAATTCACCCCTCCACTTT.

V is TRBV15 and J is TRBJ2-7, with 8 bases lining up with TRBD2. This CDR3 is built from 15 residues. CDR1 LNHNV and CDR2 YYDKDF come from the germline V gene (reference sequence). With 0 bases clipped from V and 4 bases from J, the junction kept 5 bases outside the gene matches. CDR3 in amino acids: CATSRDRSGGYEQYF. Here the CDR3 DNA reads TGTGCCACCAGCAGAGATCGGAGCGGGGGATACGAGCAGTACTTC.

The chain carries TRBV20-1 and TRBJ2-7, with D perhaps TRBD1 (6 bases). Germline assignment: CDR1 DFQATT and CDR2 SNEGSKA (reference sequence). V lost 5 bases, J lost 6 bases, and 8 bases lay in between. The CDR3 consists of 10 residues. The CDR3: CSAPRGEQYF. CDR3 sequence (DNA): TGCAGTGCTCCCAGGGGCGAGCAGTACTTC.

Within the sample, this clone is medium-sized. J is TRBJ1-2 and V is TRBV9; 7 nucleotides match TRBD1. V dropped 3 bases and J dropped 4; count of bases not matched to a gene: 18. Germline loops: CDR1 SGDLS, CDR2 YYNGEE. The CDR3 has 18 amino acids. CDR3 sequence: CASSEGGTAPLRGYGYTF. The CDR3 nucleotides are TGTGCCAGCAGCGAGGGGGGGACAGCTCCCCTTAGGGGCTATGGCTACACCTTC.

The V and J genes are TRBV7-2 and TRBJ2-6; 8 nucleotides line up with TRBD2. This CDR3 comprises 15 residues. V shed 5 bases and J 7 bases; nucleotides not matched to a gene: 7. Germline loops: CDR1 SGHTA, CDR2 FQGNSA. The CDR3 sequence is CASSLGGVGANVLTF. The CDR3 DNA follows: TGTGCCAGCAGCCTCGGGGGGGTGGGAGCCAACGTCCTGACTTTC.

The chain links TRBV7-9 to TRBJ2-7; a weak D match, TRBD1 (5 bases). Germline V lookup: CDR1 SEHNR, CDR2 FQNEAQ (reference sequence). This CDR3 is built from 14 residues. The germline V and J ends were trimmed by 4 bases and 2 bases, with 12 bases remaining between them. The CDR3 DNA reads as TGTGCCAGCAGCTCTAAACAGGACGCCTACGAGCAGTACTTC. It yields the protein CASSSKQDAYEQYF.

About this clone itself: Different DNA sequences within this sample yield the same CDR3. The genes are TRBV12-2 and TRBJ1-5. TRBV12-2 is annotated as a pseudogene. The CDR3 has 21 residues. CDR3 amino acids: CASRLGGPGPETVLRNQPQHF. For the CDR3, the DNA is TGTGCAAGTCGCTTAGGGGGACCGGGACCCGAGACGGTTTTGCGCAATCAGCCCCAGCATTTT.

V is TRBV4-3 and J is TRBJ2-3; 7 nucleotides align to TRBD2. Trimming cost V 2 bases and J 5 bases; bases outside gene matches: 13. Germline values: CDR1 LGHNA, CDR2 YSLEER. The CDR3 runs to 17 residues. The CDR3 loop is CASSQSPGAGAIDTQYF. CDR3 nucleotide sequence: TGCGCCAGCAGCCAAAGCCCCGGGGCGGGAGCAATAGATACGCAGTATTTT.

The CDR3 region has the DNA TGCGCCAGCAGCGTCCCGGGACAATCTCAGGGCAATCAGCCCCAGCATTTT. As protein: CASSVPGQSQGNQPQHF. The V call is TRBV5-1, the J call TRBJ1-5; the D gene is possibly TRBD1 (6 bases). Germline V gene lookup returns CDR1 SGHRS and CDR2 YFSETQ. Trimming left V 4 bases short and J 2 bases short, with 19 bases between. The CDR3 runs to 17 residues.

V is TRBV29-1 and J is TRBJ2-3, with no clear D. V was trimmed by 8 bases and J by 6 bases, leaving 9 bases between them. This CDR3 contains 10 residues. The germline V gene encodes CDR1 SQVTM and CDR2 ANQGSEA. CDR3 loop: CSTGPDTQYF. CDR3 in DNA: TGCAGCACCGGCCCGGATACGCAGTATTTT.

The V and J genes are TRBV10-3 and TRBJ2-7, with unresolved D. V was trimmed by 2 bases and J by 4 bases, leaving 9 bases between them. The CDR3 covers 13 residues. In germline, CDR1 is ENHRY, CDR2 SYGVKD. The CDR3 spells CAISETVEYEQYF. CDR3 coding DNA: TGTGCCATCAGTGAGACGGTGGAGTACGAGCAGTACTTC.

This clone showed up just once. The chain links TRBV5-4 to TRBJ2-2, with D possibly matching TRBD2 (5 bases). The CDR3 covers 14 residues. In germline, CDR1 is SGHNT, CDR2 YYREEE (reference sequence). With 7 bases removed from V and 4 bases from J, the gap between germline ends came to 14 bases. DNA of the CDR3: TGTGCCAGCCGTGGGCAGGAGGTCACCGGGGAGCTGTTTTTT. Translation: CASRGQEVTGELFF.

This clone was recorded a few times. The rearrangement uses TRBV2 and TRBJ2-5; D call uncertain. Trimming removed 4 bases at V and 0 bases at J, with 9 bases between. The germline V gene encodes CDR1 SNHLY and CDR2 FYNNEI. The CDR3 length is 14 residues. CDR3 DNA sequence: TGTGCCAGCAGTGGGTCGGCGTACCAAGAGACCCAGTACTTC. Its translation: CASSGSAYQETQYF. Supplemented by reference TRBV2 and TRBJ2-5, the full variable domain reads EPEVTQTPSHQVTQMGQEVILRCVPISNHLYFYWYRQILGQKVEFLVSFYNNEISEKSEIFDDQFSVERPDGSNFTLKIRSTKLEDSAMYFCASSGSAYQETQYFGPGTRLLVL.

This rearrangement joins TRBV2 to TRBJ2-1; D gene uncertain. V shed 0 bases and J shed 1 base, with 10 bases lying between them. The CDR3 runs to 16 residues. Germline loops: CDR1 SNHLY, CDR2 FYNNEI. CDR3 protein: CASSEATGPSYNEQFF. DNA for the CDR3: TGTGCCAGCAGTGAAGCGACGGGTCCATCCTACAATGAGCAGTTCTTC.

The genes are TRBV4-1 and TRBJ2-5; 11 nucleotides align to TRBD2. Trimming at V came to 1 base and at J to 2 bases, leaving 3 bases not matched to a gene. Germline assignment: CDR1 MGHRA and CDR2 YSYEKL. This CDR3 contains 16 residues. CDR3 DNA sequence: TGCGCCAGCAGCCAAGTAGCGGGGGGGATACAAGAGACCCAGTACTTC. Amino acids: CASSQVAGGIQETQYF.

The rearrangement uses TRBV7-9 and TRBJ1-2, with 7 bases matching TRBD1. This CDR3 has 14 amino acids. CDR1 is SEHNR, CDR2 FQNEAQ, per germline (reference sequence). Losses at the gene ends were 5 bases for V and 8 bases for J; bases not matched to a gene: 11. The DNA of the CDR3 is TGTGCCAGCAGCACACAGACTCCGGGACAGGGCTACACCTTC. Encoded protein: CASSTQTPGQGYTF.

CDR3 in amino acids: CASSDISGTHTQYF. CDR3 bases: TGTGCCAGCAGTGATATTAGCGGGACGCACACGCAGTATTTT. The chain recombines TRBV2 with TRBJ2-3; TRBD2 aligns across 8 bases. The length of the CDR3 is 14 residues. The V gene end was trimmed by 3 bases and the J gene end by 9 bases; junction bases not matched to a gene: 8. Germline assignment: CDR1 SNHLY and CDR2 FYNNEI.